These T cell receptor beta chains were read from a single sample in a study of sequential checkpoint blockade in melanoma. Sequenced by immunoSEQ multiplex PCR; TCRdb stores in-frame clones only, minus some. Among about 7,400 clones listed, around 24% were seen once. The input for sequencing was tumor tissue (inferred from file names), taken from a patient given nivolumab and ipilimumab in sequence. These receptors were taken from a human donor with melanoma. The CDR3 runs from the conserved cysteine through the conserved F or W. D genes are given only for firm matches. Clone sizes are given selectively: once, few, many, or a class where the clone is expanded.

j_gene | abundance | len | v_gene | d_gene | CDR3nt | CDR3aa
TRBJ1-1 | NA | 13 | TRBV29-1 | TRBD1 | TGCAGCGTTGGGGACAGGGAGAACACTGAAGCTTTCTTT | CSVGDRENTEAFF
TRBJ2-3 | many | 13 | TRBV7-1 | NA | TGTGCCAGCAGCCCCGCGTTGAGAGATACGCAGTATTTT | CASSPALRDTQYF
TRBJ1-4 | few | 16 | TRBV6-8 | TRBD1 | TGTGCCATCAGTCCGGGACAGGGGGTACCAAATGAAAAACTGTTTTTT | CAISPGQGVPNEKLFF
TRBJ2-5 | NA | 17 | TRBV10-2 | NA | TGCGCCAGCAGTGATGCGTCCTCGATGGGTCCCCAAGAGACCCAGTACTTC | CASSDASSMGPQETQYF
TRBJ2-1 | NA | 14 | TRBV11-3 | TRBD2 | TGTGCCAGCAGCCCAGGGACTAGCCCCAATGAGCAGTTCTTC | CASSPGTSPNEQFF
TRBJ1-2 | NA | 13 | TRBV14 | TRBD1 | TGTGCCAGCAGCCGACAGGGAGTCTATGGCTACACCTTC | CASSRQGVYGYTF
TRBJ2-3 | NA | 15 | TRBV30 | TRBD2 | TGTGCCTGGACCCGGCGGCGGGGGGCAACAGATACGCAGTATTTT | CAWTRRRGATDTQYF
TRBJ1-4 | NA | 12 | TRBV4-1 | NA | TGCGCCAGCAGCGCCGCGGGGGAAAAACTGTTTTTT | CASSAAGEKLFF
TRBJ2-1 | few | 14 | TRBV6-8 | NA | TGTGCCATCAGTGGACAAGCGGGTCTCAATGAGCAGTTCTTC | CAISGQAGLNEQFF
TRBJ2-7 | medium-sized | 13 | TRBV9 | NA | TGTGCCAGCAGCGCCGGGACCGGATACGAGCAGTACTTC | CASSAGTGYEQYF
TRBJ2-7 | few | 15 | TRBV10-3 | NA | TGTGCCATCAGTGAGGGCAGGGGACCCAGGGGCGAGCAGTACTTC | CAISEGRGPRGEQYF
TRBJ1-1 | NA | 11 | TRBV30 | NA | TGTGCCTGGAGGCAGAACACTGAAGCTTTCTTT | CAWRQNTEAFF
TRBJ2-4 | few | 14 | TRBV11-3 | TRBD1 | TGTGCCAGCAGCGGCCAGACAGGGCTGAACATTCAGTACTTC | CASSGQTGLNIQYF
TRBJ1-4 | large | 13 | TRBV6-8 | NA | TGTGGTGGGGGGAACCCCTATAATGAAAAACTGTTTTTT | CGGGNPYNEKLFF
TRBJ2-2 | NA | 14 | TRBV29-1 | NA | TGCAGCGTCGAGGGTCGGGCGAACACCGGGGAGCTGTTTTTT | CSVEGRANTGELFF
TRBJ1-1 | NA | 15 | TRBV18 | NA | TGTGCCAGCTCACCTTGGCCAAGTCAGGACACTGAAGCTTTCTTT | CASSPWPSQDTEAFF
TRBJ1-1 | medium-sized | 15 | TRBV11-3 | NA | TGTGCCAGCAGCGGCTCACCACAGGGTCTCACTGAAGCTTTCTTT | CASSGSPQGLTEAFF
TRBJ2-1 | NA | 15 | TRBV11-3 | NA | TGTGCCAGCAGCCCCGGCGCCGGACCACACAATGAGCAGTTCTTC | CASSPGAGPHNEQFF
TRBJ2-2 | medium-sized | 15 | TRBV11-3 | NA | TGTGCCAGCAGCTTAGGGGGCTCGTTGACCGGGGAGCTGTTTTTT | CASSLGGSLTGELFF
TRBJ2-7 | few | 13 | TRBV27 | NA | TGTGCCAGCGGCGGGATAAGCTCCTACGAGCAGTACTTC | CASGGISSYEQYF
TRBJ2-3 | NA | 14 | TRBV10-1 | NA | TGCGCCAGCAGCCAACGTGGGATCGCAGATACGCAGTATTTT | CASSQRGIADTQYF
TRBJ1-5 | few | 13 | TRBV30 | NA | TGTGCCTGGAGCGGAAGAGGCAATCAGCCCCAGCATTTT | CAWSGRGNQPQHF
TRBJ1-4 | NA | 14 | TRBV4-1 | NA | TGCGCCAGCAGACCCGACAGCCATAATGAAAAACTGTTTTTT | CASRPDSHNEKLFF
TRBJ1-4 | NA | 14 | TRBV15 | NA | TGTGCCACCATCAAGGACAGTACTAATGAAAAACTGTTTTTT | CATIKDSTNEKLFF
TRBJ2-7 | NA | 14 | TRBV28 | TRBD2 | TGTGCCAGCAGTGAGACTAGCGGATCCTACGAGCAGTACTTC | CASSETSGSYEQYF
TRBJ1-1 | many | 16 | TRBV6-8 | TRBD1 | TGTGCCAGCAGAAGGACAGGACAACCTTTGAACACTGAAGCTTTCTTT | CASRRTGQPLNTEAFF
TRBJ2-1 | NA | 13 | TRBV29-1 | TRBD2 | TGCAGCGTTGAGCGGGGGGGCTACAATGAGCAGTTCTTC | CSVERGGYNEQFF
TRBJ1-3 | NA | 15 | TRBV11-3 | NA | TGTGCCAGCAGCCGCGACAGAAACCCTGGAAACACCATATATTTT | CASSRDRNPGNTIYF
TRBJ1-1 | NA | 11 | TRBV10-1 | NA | TGCGCCAGCAAGTTCGGGACTGAAGCTTTCTTT | CASKFGTEAFF
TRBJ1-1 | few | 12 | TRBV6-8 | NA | TGTGCCAGCAGCCCTACGTCCACTGAAGCTTTCTTT | CASSPTSTEAFF
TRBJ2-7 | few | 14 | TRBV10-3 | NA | TGTGCCATCAGTGAGTCTCTAAGCTCCTACGAGCAGTACTTC | CAISESLSSYEQYF
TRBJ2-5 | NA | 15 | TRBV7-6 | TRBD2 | TGTGCCAGCAGCTTATGGGCGACTAGCGGAGAGACCCAGTACTTC | CASSLWATSGETQYF
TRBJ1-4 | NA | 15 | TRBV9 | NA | TGTGCCAGCAGCGTAGGAGTTGCAACTAATGAAAAACTGTTTTTT | CASSVGVATNEKLFF
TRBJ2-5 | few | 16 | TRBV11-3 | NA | TGTGCCAGCAGCTTAGTTTATGGCGTGGGGAATGGGGCCCAGTACTTC | CASSLVYGVGNGAQYF
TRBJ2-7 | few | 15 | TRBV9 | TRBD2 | TGTGCCAGCAGCCCGGGGACTAGCGGGATTTACGAGCAGTACTTC | CASSPGTSGIYEQYF
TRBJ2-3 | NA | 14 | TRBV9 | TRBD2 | TGTGCCAGCACCGGGGGGGCTAGCACAGATACGCAGTATTTT | CASTGGASTDTQYF
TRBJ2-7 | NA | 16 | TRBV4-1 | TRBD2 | TGCGCCAGCAGCCCGTTAGAGCTAGCGGGAGGGCACGAGCAGTACTTC | CASSPLELAGGHEQYF
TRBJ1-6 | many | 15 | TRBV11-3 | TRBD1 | TGTGCCAGCAGCTTCCGGGACAGGGCGAATTCACCCCTCCACTTT | CASSFRDRANSPLHF
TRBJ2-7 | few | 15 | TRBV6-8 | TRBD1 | TGTGCCAGCAACCCGGGACAGGGTATGGGGTACGAGCAGTACTTC | CASNPGQGMGYEQYF
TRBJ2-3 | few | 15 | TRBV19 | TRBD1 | TGTGCCAGTAGTCCTCTAGGGGGCGGTACAGATACGCAGTATTTT | CASSPLGGGTDTQYF
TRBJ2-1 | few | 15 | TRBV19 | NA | TGTGCCAGTAGTTCACGACAGGCAGTTAGCAATGAGCAGTTCTTC | CASSSRQAVSNEQFF
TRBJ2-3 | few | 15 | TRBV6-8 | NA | TGTGCCAGCAGTCATCATGGATCGTGGGAAGATACGCAGTATTTT | CASSHHGSWEDTQYF
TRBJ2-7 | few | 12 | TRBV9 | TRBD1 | TGTGCCAGCAGCGAAGGGACAGGGATCCTGTACTTC | CASSEGTGILYF
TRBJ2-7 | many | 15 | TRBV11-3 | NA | TGTGCCAGCAGCCTATACTCGGGGACACTCTACGAGCAGTACTTC | CASSLYSGTLYEQYF
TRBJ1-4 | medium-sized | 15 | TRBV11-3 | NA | TGTGCCAGCAGCTCAGTGTGGGCCGAAGAGGAAAAACTGTTTTTT | CASSSVWAEEEKLFF
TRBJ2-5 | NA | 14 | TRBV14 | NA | TGTGCCAGCAGCTCGGACTACCTCCAAGAGACCCAGTACTTC | CASSSDYLQETQYF
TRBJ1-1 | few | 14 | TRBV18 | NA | TGTGCCAGCTCACCACCGGGGGGTAACACTGAAGCTTTCTTT | CASSPPGGNTEAFF
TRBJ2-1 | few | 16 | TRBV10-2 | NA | TGCGCCAGCAGGCAAGGTGGCCATATCTCCTACAATGAGCAGTTCTTC | CASRQGGHISYNEQFF
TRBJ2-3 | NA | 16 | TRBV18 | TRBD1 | TGTGCCAGCTCACCGATAGCCGGGACAGAGACAGATACGCAGTATTTT | CASSPIAGTETDTQYF
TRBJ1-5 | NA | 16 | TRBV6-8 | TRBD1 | TGTGCCATCAGTGCGGGGGGACAGGGCCCGAATCAGCCCCAGCATTTT | CAISAGGQGPNQPQHF
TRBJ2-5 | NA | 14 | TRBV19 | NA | TGTGCCAGTAGTCAAGGGGGGATCCAAGAGACCCAGTACTTC | CASSQGGIQETQYF
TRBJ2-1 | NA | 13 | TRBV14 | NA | TGTGCCAGCAGCCAAGATGGCTACAATGAGCAGTTCTTC | CASSQDGYNEQFF
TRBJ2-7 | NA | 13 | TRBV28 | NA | TGTGCCAGCAGCTTCCGGGGGAACGACGAGCAGTACTTC | CASSFRGNDEQYF
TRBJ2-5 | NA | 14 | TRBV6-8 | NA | TGTGCCAGCACCTTACGACGGGGAGGAGAGACCCAGTACTTC | CASTLRRGGETQYF
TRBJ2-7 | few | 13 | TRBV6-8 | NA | TGTGCCAGTAGACAGGGCTTAGCGGGCGAGCAGTACTTC | CASRQGLAGEQYF